The rows below give T cell receptor beta chains drawn from one sample of a study of blood T cell repertoires in COVID-19. TCRdb's copy holds only in-frame clones and misses some; the assay was immunoSEQ multiplex PCR. The sample lists over 250,000 clones, around nine tenths occurring once. The sequenced sample consisted of peripheral blood. These receptors came from a man aged 45-65 years with acute or convalescent COVID-19. Both conserved end residues are part of each CDR3. The D gene is left open where the match is weak. Clone sizes are given selectively: once, few, many, or a class where the clone is expanded.

d_call cdr3_length j_call v_call clone_size cdr3_aa cdr3_nt
- 13 TRBJ1-1 TRBV6-5 once CASTMYRDTEAFF TGTGCCAGCACTATGTATCGAGACACTGAAGCTTTCTTT
- 15 TRBJ2-7 TRBV5-1 - CASSQGTASSYEQYF TGCGCCAGCAGCCAAGGGACTGCCAGCTCCTACGAGCAGTACTTC
- 19 TRBJ1-6 TRBV27 - CASSPSPGGGSSYNSPLHF TGTGCCAGCAGTCCCAGTCCGGGGGGGGGCAGCTCCTATAATTCACCCCTCCACTTT
- 13 TRBJ2-7 TRBV10-3 - CATRFPPTYEQYF TGTGCCACGAGGTTTCCGCCGACTTACGAGCAGTACTTC
- 13 TRBJ2-3 TRBV30 - CAWKAPEIDTQYF TGTGCCTGGAAAGCTCCGGAGATAGATACGCAGTATTTT
- 13 TRBJ2-1 TRBV12-3/TRBV12-4 - CASTRLTYNEQFF TGTGCCAGCACCAGACTTACATACAATGAGCAGTTCTTC
- 15 TRBJ1-6 TRBV7-9 - CASSLERQGNSPLHF TGTGCCAGCAGCTTAGAAAGGCAGGGAAATTCACCCCTCCACTTT
- 13 TRBJ1-5 TRBV18 - CASSPGADQPQHF TGTGCCAGCTCACCGGGAGCCGATCAGCCCCAGCATTTT
TRBD1 16 TRBJ1-4 TRBV15 - CATSREGQGAKEKLFF TGTGCCACCAGCAGGGAAGGACAGGGGGCGAAGGAAAAACTGTTTTTT
- 14 TRBJ2-1 TRBV7-3 - CASSSQSRADEQFF TGTGCCAGCAGTTCCCAAAGCAGGGCGGATGAGCAGTTCTTC
TRBD1 14 TRBJ1-2 TRBV2 - CASSKQGAAYGYTF TGTGCCAGCAGCAAACAGGGGGCGGCCTATGGCTACACCTTC
- 14 TRBJ1-2 TRBV5-1 - CASSLGGSNYGYTF TGCGCCAGCAGCTTGGGCGGCAGCAACTATGGCTACACCTTC
TRBD1 16 TRBJ2-7 TRBV25-1 - CASSEDGGQGFHEQYF TGTGCCAGCAGTGAAGACGGAGGACAGGGGTTCCACGAGCAGTACTTC
- 13 TRBJ1-6 TRBV12-3/TRBV12-4 - CASSGWGDSSLHF TGTGCCAGCAGTGGGTGGGGGGATTCGTCCCTCCACTTT
- 14 TRBJ2-3 TRBV19 - CASSPTGREDTQYF TGTGCCAGTAGCCCAACCGGTCGCGAAGATACGCAGTATTTT
- 13 TRBJ1-2 TRBV18 - CASSSFGEDGYTF TGTGCCAGCTCATCCTTCGGGGAGGATGGCTACACCTTC
TRBD1 14 TRBJ1-3 TRBV7-9 - CASSQGQPGNTIYF TGTGCCAGCAGCCAGGGACAGCCTGGAAACACCATATATTTT
- 14 TRBJ2-2 TRBV7-3 - CASSSGSYTGELFF TGTGCCAGCAGCTCGGGGTCGTACACCGGGGAGCTGTTTTTT
TRBD1 15 TRBJ1-1 TRBV4-1 once CASSQQGQVNTEAFF TGCGCCAGCAGCCAGCAAGGACAGGTGAACACTGAAGCTTTCTTT
- 13 TRBJ1-1 TRBV19 - CASSFFSNTEAFF TGTGCCAGTAGTTTTTTCTCGAACACTGAAGCTTTCTTT
TRBD1 13 TRBJ1-2 TRBV2 - CASRPGQGAGYTF TGTGCCAGCAGACCGGGACAGGGGGCTGGCTACACCTTC
TRBD1 15 TRBJ2-7 TRBV7-9 - CASSPRGGVGYEQYF TGTGCCAGCAGTCCCAGAGGGGGCGTGGGTTACGAGCAGTACTTC
TRBD1 14 TRBJ1-1 TRBV5-6 - CASSLTGGGTEAFF TGTGCCAGCAGCTTGACAGGGGGTGGTACTGAAGCTTTCTTT
- 16 TRBJ2-2 TRBV3-1/TRBV3-2 - CASSLQGFPNTGELFF TGTGCCAGCAGTCTACAGGGCTTCCCGAACACCGGGGAGCTGTTTTTT
- 15 TRBJ2-5 TRBV18 - CASSPLQGRQETQYF TGTGCCAGCTCACCTCTCCAGGGTCGGCAAGAGACCCAGTACTTC
TRBD2 15 TRBJ2-3 TRBV7-2 once CASSFERGDTDTQYF TGTGCCAGCAGCTTTGAGCGGGGGGACACAGATACGCAGTATTTT
- 19 TRBJ1-3 TRBV9 - CASSAMFKQGGGSGNTIYF TGTGCCAGCAGCGCCATGTTCAAACAGGGTGGGGGCTCTGGAAACACCATATATTTT
TRBD1 16 TRBJ2-7 TRBV19 - CASSRLSGGAEYEQYF TGTGCCAGTAGTCGTTTGTCAGGGGGCGCGGAATACGAGCAGTACTTC
TRBD1 17 TRBJ2-2 TRBV24-1 - CATSDGFGTEGTGELFF TGTGCCACCAGTGATGGGTTTGGGACAGAAGGCACCGGGGAGCTGTTTTTT
TRBD1 15 TRBJ1-5 TRBV2 - CASRRDRGQQQPQHF TGTGCCAGCAGAAGGGACAGGGGGCAACAACAGCCCCAGCATTTT